This TCR beta chain comes out of a study of cytomegalovirus exposure and HLA in healthy donors. Overall study findings and caveats: Despite most TCR sequences being rare, some public TCRs occurred in many donors. Later analysis identified 16,000 or so TCR beta sequences associated with HLA alleles, using a false discovery rate threshold of 0.05.

CDR1 is SGHVS, CDR2 FQNEAQ, per germline. V lost 3 bases, J lost 3 bases, and 7 bases stayed unmatched. The CDR3 contains 15 residues. PCR amplification relied on 60 Vbeta primers (plus 13 Jbeta primers). Assay: immunoSEQ multiplex PCR; the TCRdb copy retains only in-frame clones and omits some. The sample has 86,000 or so clones; roughly three quarters are singletons. Donors counted as nominally healthy when sampled, yet unrecorded immune exposures were likely. For this clone: Antigen unknown.

The rearrangement uses TRBV7-8 and TRBJ2-7, with 8 bases lining up with TRBD1. The TCR sequence derives from a middle-aged woman in good health and CMV-seropositive. Sequencing was carried out using PBMCs. The CDR3 DNA reads as TGTGCCAGCAGCTTTTTGCGGACAGGGAACTACGAGCAGTACTTC. Its protein product is CASSFLRTGNYEQYF.